Detailed here is one TCR beta chain. This sample is part of a study of blood T cell repertoires in COVID-19. Study-wide context: PBMCs, B-cell-depleted T cells, or T cells provided the cDNA or gDNA that made up the material.

CDR3 size: 14 residues. The V end lost 4 bases, the J end lost 1 base, and 8 bases lay between the germline ends. In germline, CDR1 is SGHVS, CDR2 FQNEAQ. In the original analysis: Counts of nucleated cells, estimated from reference gene primer amplification, were obtained. Sequencing used immunoSEQ multiplex PCR; TCRdb keeps in-frame clones, though not all of them. V and J calls and clone size are copied from that table; D and trimming were computed from the DNA. Of about 140,000 clones detected, 84% appear once; the ten largest clones hold roughly 8%. The material sequenced was peripheral blood. This chain joins TRBV7-8 and TRBJ1-3; TRBD1 is a possible D gene (6 bases). The sequence came from a human donor in a cohort sampled during active COVID-19. The CDR3 loop is CASSSGVSGNTIYF. In DNA form, the CDR3 reads TGTGCCAGCAGCTCAGGGGTGTCTGGAAACACCATATATTTT.